This TCR beta chain appears in the sequencing data of a study of immune heterogeneity within non-small cell lung tumors. Of note for this clonotype: The antigen remains undetermined. A single base separates this from a much larger clone, so it may be a read error.

Findings of the study overall: Local T-cell clonality tracked local tumor mutational burden, showing a moderate yet significant relationship (R about 0.35).

Samples each supplied about 610 ng of bulk tumor genomic DNA as template. Several spatially distant biopsies were obtained per primary tumor intraoperatively. Curative surgery was undertaken by patients, who had untreated, newly diagnosed non-small cell lung cancer. In a multiplex PCR, 32 V and 13 J primers amplified TCR beta CDR3. TCRdb analysed the multiplex PCR reads with MiXCR anew, one entry per CDR3 protein. The table shows about 2,600 distinct CDR3 sequences, with roughly 18% occurring only once. The CDR3 totals 13 residues. The chain has TRBV12-3 or TRBV12-4 and TRBJ2-1; D might be TRBD1 (6 bases). This receptor was identified in a woman aged 50 to 60 with non-small cell lung cancer. Sequenced sample: lung tumor tissue. This CDR3 is CASRKNRANGQFF. The CDR3 nucleotides are TGTGCCAGCAGAAAGAACAGGGCCAATGGGCAGTTCTTC.